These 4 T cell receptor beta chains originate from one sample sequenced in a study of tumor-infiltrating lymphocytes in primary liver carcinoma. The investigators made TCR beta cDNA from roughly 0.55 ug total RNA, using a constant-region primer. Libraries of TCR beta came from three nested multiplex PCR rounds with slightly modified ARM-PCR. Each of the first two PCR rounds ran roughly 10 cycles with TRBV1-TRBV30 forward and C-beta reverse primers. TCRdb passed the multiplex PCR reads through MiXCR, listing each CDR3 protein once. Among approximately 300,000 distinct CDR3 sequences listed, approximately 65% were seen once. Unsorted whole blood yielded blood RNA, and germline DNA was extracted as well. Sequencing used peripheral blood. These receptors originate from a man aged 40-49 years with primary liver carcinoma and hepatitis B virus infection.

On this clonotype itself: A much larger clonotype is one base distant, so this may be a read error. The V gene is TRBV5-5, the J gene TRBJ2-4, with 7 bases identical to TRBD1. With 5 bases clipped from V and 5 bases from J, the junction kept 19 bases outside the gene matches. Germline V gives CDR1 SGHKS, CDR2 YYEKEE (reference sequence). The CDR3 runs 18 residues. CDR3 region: CASSPRFEGAIAENIQYF. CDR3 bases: TGTGCCAGCAGTCCTCGGTTCGAGGGGGCCATAGCTGAAAACATTCAGTACTTC.

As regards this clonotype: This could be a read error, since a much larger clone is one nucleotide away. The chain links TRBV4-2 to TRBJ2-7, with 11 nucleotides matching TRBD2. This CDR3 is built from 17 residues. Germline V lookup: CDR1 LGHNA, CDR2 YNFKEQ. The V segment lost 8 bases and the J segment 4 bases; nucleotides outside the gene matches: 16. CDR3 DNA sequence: TGTGCCAGCGGTGAATTAGCGGGAGGGGGGCCCCTTTACGAGCAGTACTTC. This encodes CASGELAGGGPLYEQYF.

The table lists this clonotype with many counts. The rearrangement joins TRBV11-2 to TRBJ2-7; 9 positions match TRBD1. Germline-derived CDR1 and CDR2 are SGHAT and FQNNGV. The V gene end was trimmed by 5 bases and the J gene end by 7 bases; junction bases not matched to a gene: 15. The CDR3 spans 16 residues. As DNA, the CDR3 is TGTGCCAGCAGCCCCGGCGCCTGGACAGGGGCCGGAGAGCAGTACTTC. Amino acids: CASSPGAWTGAGEQYF.

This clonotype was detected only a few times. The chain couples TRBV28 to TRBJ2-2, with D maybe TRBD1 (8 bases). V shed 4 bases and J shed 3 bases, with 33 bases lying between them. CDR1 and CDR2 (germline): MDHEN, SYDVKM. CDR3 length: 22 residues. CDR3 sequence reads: CASSSTQRQGTSGKGDTGELFF. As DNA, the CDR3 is TGTGCCAGCAGTTCTACACAACGACAGGGGACAAGCGGGAAGGGGGACACCGGGGAGCTGTTTTTT.